Shown below are 20 T cell receptor beta chains from a single sample sequenced in a study of blood T cell repertoires in COVID-19. TCRdb's copy holds only in-frame clones and misses some; the assay was immunoSEQ multiplex PCR. The sample contains approximately 450,000 clones, 87% of which appear only once. Sample: PBMCs or T cells enriched from blood (not recorded which). Every receptor here comes from a young woman with acute COVID-19.

The J gene is TRBJ2-1, the V gene TRBV11-2; 7 nucleotides agree with TRBD2. This CDR3 has 15 residues. Germline loops: CDR1 SGHAT, CDR2 FQNNGV. Trimming cost V 5 bases and J 5 bases; bases outside gene matches: 9. The CDR3 DNA sequence: TGTGCCAGCAGCGTTGTGCGGGGGAGAAACAATGAGCAGTTCTTC. It yields the protein CASSVVRGRNNEQFF. The whole variable domain, filled in from reference TRBV11-2 and TRBJ2-1, reads EAGVAQSPRYKIIEKRQSVAFWCNPISGHATLYWYQQILGQGPKLLIQFQNNGVVDDSQLPKDRFSAERLKGVDSTLKIQPAKLEDSAVYLCASSVVRGRNNEQFFGPGTRLTVL.

The chain joins TRBV7-2 to TRBJ2-6; D ambiguous. CDR3 length: 16 amino acids. The ends were cut back, 1 base at V and 0 bases at J, with 7 bases in the middle. Germline CDR1 is SGHTA and CDR2 is FQGNSA. CDR3 DNA sequence: TGTGCCAGCAGCTTAGGGCGGAGCTCTGGGGCCAACGTCCTGACTTTC. This encodes CASSLGRSSGANVLTF.

Regarding this clone: The junction departs from the called germline gene at one end, perhaps through a read error. V usage is TRBV10-3 and J usage is TRBJ2-1, with 11 bases lining up with TRBD2. The germline V gene encodes CDR1 ENHRY and CDR2 SYGVKD. The CDR3 contains 16 residues. This CDR3 reads CAISGTSGASYNEQFF. As DNA, the CDR3 is TGTGCCATTAGTGGGACTAGCGGAGCGTCCTACAATGAGCAGTTCTTC.

CDR3 protein: CASSVSWTGIQPQHF. In nucleotides, the CDR3 is TGTGCCAGCAGTGTCAGTTGGACAGGGATTCAGCCCCAGCATTTT. J is TRBJ1-5 and V is TRBV2, with 8 positions matching TRBD1. V lost 4 bases and J lost 6; bases outside the gene matches: 8. The CDR3 sequence is 15 residues long. Germline values: CDR1 SNHLY, CDR2 FYNNEI.

This chain uses TRBV7-2 with TRBJ2-7, with 7 bases aligning to TRBD2. CDR3 length: 16 amino acids. Germline loops: CDR1 SGHTA, CDR2 FQGNSA. Trimming at V came to 5 bases and at J to 0 bases, leaving 10 bases not matched to a gene. CDR3 region: CASSAKGRGNSYEQYF. CDR3 DNA: TGTGCCAGCAGCGCCAAGGGGCGGGGGAACTCCTACGAGCAGTACTTC.

The chain carries TRBV9 and TRBJ1-2, with 7 bases aligning to TRBD1. The CDR3 is made up of 13 amino acids. The V gene's germline CDR1 is SGDLS and CDR2 YYNGEE. J gave up 8 bases and V 3 bases, and 7 bases lay outside the gene matches. CDR3 nucleotide sequence: TGTGCCAGCAGCGAAAAACCGGGACAGGGCTACACCTTC. Its protein is CASSEKPGQGYTF.

The chain is built from TRBV10-1 and TRBJ2-7; D is unclear. There are 9 residues in the CDR3. The germline V and J ends were trimmed by 10 bases and 6 bases, with 7 bases remaining between them. CDR1 is WNHNN, CDR2 SYGVQD, per germline (reference sequence). CDR3 sequence: CANFSEQYF. The CDR3 nucleotides read TGCGCCAACTTTAGCGAGCAGTACTTC.

V and J are TRBV5-1 and TRBJ2-5, with D perhaps matching TRBD1 (5 bases). This CDR3 has 13 residues. The germline V and J ends were trimmed by 0 bases and 13 bases, with 16 bases remaining between them. Germline CDR1 reads SGHRS; CDR2 reads YFSETQ. The CDR3 loop reads CASSLEGNGARYF. The CDR3, as DNA: TGCGCCAGCAGCTTGGAAGGGAATGGGGCTCGGTACTTC.

The chain joins TRBV15 to TRBJ1-1; the D gene is possibly TRBD1 (5 bases). Trimming removed 0 bases from V and 1 base from J, with 12 bases in between. CDR3 size: 16 residues. In germline, CDR1 is LNHNV, CDR2 YYDKDF (reference sequence). The CDR3 loop is CATSRDPQGRNTEAFF. The CDR3 DNA sequence: TGTGCCACCAGCAGAGACCCTCAGGGCAGGAACACTGAAGCTTTCTTT. The variable domain in full, with the rest retrieved from reference TRBV15 and TRBJ1-1, is DAMVIQNPRYQVTQFGKPVTLSCSQTLNHNVMYWYQQKSSQAPKLLFHYYDKDFNNEADTPDNFQSRRPNTSFCFLDIRSPGLGDTAMYLCATSRDPQGRNTEAFFGQGTRLTVV.

The V and J genes are TRBV7-2 and TRBJ2-1; 7 nucleotides align to TRBD2. V trimming: 6 bases; J trimming: 1 base; junction bases outside the gene matches: 6. This CDR3 comprises 15 residues. Germline V gene sequence: CDR1 SGHTA, CDR2 FQGNSA. The CDR3 region has the DNA TGTGCCAGCAGTCAAGGGACTACTTCCTACAATGAGCAGTTCTTC. Translated, it gives CASSQGTTSYNEQFF.

The chain combines TRBV5-8 with TRBJ1-2; D is unresolved. Trimming cost V 2 bases and J 0 bases, with 8 bases left between them. Per germline, CDR1 SGHTS and CDR2 YDEGEE. The CDR3 is made up of 14 amino acids. The CDR3 loop reads CASSFPTPNYGYTF. Written as DNA, the CDR3 is TGTGCCAGCAGCTTTCCCACACCTAACTATGGCTACACCTTC. The whole variable domain, filled in from reference TRBV5-8 and TRBJ1-2, reads EAGVTQSPTHLIKTRGQQATLRCSPISGHTSVYWYQQALGLGLQFLLWYDEGEERNRGNFPPRFSGRQFPNYSSELNVNALELEDSALYLCASSFPTPNYGYTFGSGTRLTVV.

This clone appeared a single time. The genes are TRBV15 and TRBJ1-5, with no clear D. V was shortened by 5 bases and J by 6 bases, with 14 bases between the two germline ends. Per germline, CDR1 LNHNV and CDR2 YYDKDF (reference sequence). This CDR3 spans 14 amino acids. This CDR3 reads CATSVGPGLQPQHF. CDR3 bases: TGTGCCACCAGCGTAGGCCCAGGTCTTCAGCCCCAGCATTTT.

V usage is TRBV9 and J usage is TRBJ1-1; no reliable D call. The length of the CDR3 is 13 residues. CDR1 and CDR2 from the germline V gene are SGDLS and YYNGEE. Trimming pared 0 bases from V and 8 bases from J, leaving 11 bases between. Written as DNA, the CDR3 is TGTGCCAGCAGCGTAGATCGTGGGAGCGAAGCTTTCTTT. The encoded protein is CASSVDRGSEAFF.

The rearrangement links TRBV5-6 to TRBJ2-2; TRBD2 aligns across 7 bases. V trimming: 0 bases; J trimming: 7 bases; junction bases outside the gene matches: 6. The CDR3 length is 15 residues. Germline CDR1 reads SGHDT; CDR2 reads YYEEEE. CDR3 sequence reads: CASSLVAGVGGELFF. CDR3 nucleotides: TGTGCCAGCAGCTTGGTGGCGGGGGTTGGCGGGGAGCTGTTTTTT.

This chain connects TRBV18 to TRBJ1-1, with TRBD1 matching over 9 bases. This CDR3 spans 16 amino acids. Germline loops: CDR1 KGHSH, CDR2 LQKENI. Germline trimming cut 0 bases from V and 4 bases from J; bases unmatched to any gene: 6. As DNA, the CDR3 is TGTGCCAGCTCACCACCCGGGACAGGGTTAGTCACTGAAGCTTTCTTT. Protein: CASSPPGTGLVTEAFF.

This chain joins TRBV3-1 (or the pseudogene TRBV3-2) and TRBJ2-1; perhaps TRBD2 as D (5 bases). This CDR3 is 15 amino acids long. The V end lost 0 bases, the J end lost 5 bases, and 11 bases lay between the germline ends. Germline lookup yields CDR1 LGHDT and CDR2 YNNKEL (reference sequence). The CDR3 spells CASSQERTENNEQFF. CDR3 coding DNA: TGTGCCAGCAGCCAAGAAAGGACTGAAAACAATGAGCAGTTCTTC.

The chain recombines TRBV29-1 with TRBJ1-5, with a tentative D call TRBD1 (5 bases). The length of the CDR3 is 12 residues. CDR1 is SQVTM and CDR2 is ANQGSEA in the germline V gene. Trimming removed 4 bases from V and 7 bases from J, with 11 bases in between. CDR3 protein: CSVGSGEQPQHF. The CDR3 DNA reads as TGCAGCGTTGGGTCGGGGGAACAGCCCCAGCATTTT.

This clone was counted only a few times. The J gene is TRBJ1-3, the V gene TRBV25-1, with 8 nucleotides matching TRBD1. The CDR3 length is 17 residues. From germline, CDR1 is MGHDK and CDR2 SYGVNS. Trimming took 2 bases from V and 0 from J; bases not matched to a gene: 6. The DNA for the CDR3 is TGTGCCAGCAGTGAAAGGACAGGGCTTCGCTCTGGAAACACCATATATTTT. Amino acid sequence: CASSERTGLRSGNTIYF.

Worth noting for this clone: Other nucleotide sequences in the sample specify the same CDR3. CDR3 bases: TGCGCCAGCAGCCTATTATACAATGAGCAGTTCTTC. This encodes CASSLLYNEQFF. The chain uses TRBV5-1 and TRBJ2-1, with unresolved D. Germline CDR1 reads SGHRS; CDR2 reads YFSETQ. The CDR3 is 12 amino acids. Trimming removed 4 bases from V and 4 bases from J, with 6 bases in between.

The chain is built from TRBV24-1 and TRBJ2-1; a weak D match, TRBD1 (7 bases). The CDR3 length is 16 residues. Trimming took off 0 bases at V and 9 bases at J, with 17 bases between the two ends. Germline values: CDR1 KGHDR, CDR2 SFDVKD. The CDR3 DNA follows: TGTGCCACCAGTGATTTGCGGGCAGGGGGGATCGTTGAGCAGTTCTTC. Its protein product is CATSDLRAGGIVEQFF.